This entry describes one T cell receptor beta chain. The antigen is not known. TCRdb used MiXCR to reprocess the RT-PCR reads, holding one entry per CDR3 protein. The table records about 190,000 distinct CDR3 sequences, roughly 14% of them present only once. Germline CDR1 LGHNA, CDR2 YNFKEQ. With V trimmed by 3 bases and J by 8 bases, 8 bases remained unmatched. The CDR3 runs 16 residues. This sample is part of a study of response to subunit inactivated influenza vaccine. Study observations and caveats: Only a handful of new T cells, the authors suggested, are recruited with each seasonal influenza vaccination.

The sequences come from CD8+ T cells sorted from PBMCs, collected 4 to 6 days after vaccination. This TCR was sampled from a man aged 50-59 years who received an inactivated influenza vaccine. V usage is TRBV4-2 and J usage is TRBJ2-1, with 12 bases matching TRBD2. The CDR3 DNA reads TGTGCCAGCAGCCATGGGACTAGCGGGCGCTCGGATGAGCAGTTCTTC. Its protein is CASSHGTSGRSDEQFF.